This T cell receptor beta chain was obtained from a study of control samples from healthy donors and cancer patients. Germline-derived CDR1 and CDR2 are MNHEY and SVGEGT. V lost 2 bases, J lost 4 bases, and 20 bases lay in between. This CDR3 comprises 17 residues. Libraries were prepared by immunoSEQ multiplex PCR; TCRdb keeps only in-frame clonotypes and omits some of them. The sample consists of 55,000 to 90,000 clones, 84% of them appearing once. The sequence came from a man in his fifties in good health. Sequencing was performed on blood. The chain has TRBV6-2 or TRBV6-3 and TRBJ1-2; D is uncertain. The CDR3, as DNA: TGTGCCAGCAGTTACACCCTGCGTGACCCGGTACCCTATGGCTACACCTTC. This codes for CASSYTLRDPVPYGYTF.